One T cell receptor beta chain is described in this entry. Its antigen remains undetermined. Base-call qualities are not available, and no considerably larger clone is one nucleotide away. Genomic DNA was extracted from sorted cells for sequencing of the TCRbeta CDR3 region. The immunoSEQ Assay was used for sequencing of TCRbeta CDR3 regions. TCRdb took this table from immuneACCESS and kept in-frame rearrangements with V and J called. Such tables lack part of the clones; where checked against another copy, unresolved V genes explain under half of the gap, and the rest is unexplained. Across this sample there are approximately 28,000 clones, with around 90% seen only once. The ten largest clones add up to roughly a fifth of the sample. This record belongs to a study of OX40 agonist ivuxolimab in advanced cancers. Some background on the complete study: Ivuxolimab was an agonistic, fully human IgG2 monoclonal antibody directed against OX40 (CD134), a costimulatory receptor. Intravenous ivuxolimab was administered to patients every 2 weeks at six dose levels: 0.01, 0.1, 0.3, 1.5, 3 and 10 mg/kg. Of the approximately 54 dose-escalation patients, hepatocellular carcinoma was present in about 19, melanoma in roughly 15, renal cell carcinoma in 9 and head and neck cancer in 9. A male proportion of 82.7% and a mean age of 60 years, ranging from 23 to 79, were recorded for the dose-escalation cohort. Patients were allowed to have had prior anti-PD-1, anti-PD-L1 or anti-CTLA-4 therapy, and 30% to 50% of the dose-escalation patients had previously received checkpoint inhibitors. Partial responses occurred in three dose-escalation patients, of whom one had hepatocellular carcinoma and two had cutaneous melanoma. Peripheral TCRbeta sequencing was intended to test whether TCR sequence diversity was altered and clonal T-cell expansion was caused by ivuxolimab. The monotherapy dose-escalation portion (N ≈ 57 patients) of the phase I ivuxolimab trial is reported in the paper.

CDR1 and CDR2 were assigned from the germline V gene (reference sequence) as SEHNR and FQNEAQ. Trimming takes 1 base from V and 2 bases from J, and the germline ends sit 13 bases apart. The CDR3 spans 16 residues, from the cysteine through the phenylalanine. Just the 48-base CDR3 DNA is kept, in frame starting at base 1. Study-wide findings and limitations: Low levels of normalized T-cell clonal expansion were also seen in some patients who did not respond. After ivuxolimab, expanded clones were on average more numerous among CD8+ T cells than among CD4+ T cells. Which antigens the clonally expanded peripheral T cells were specific for was not determined. Clonal expansion of both CD4+ and CD8+ blood T cells was observed from baseline to week 6 at doses 0.1 to 3.0 mg/kg. In partial responders in the 0.1-3.0 mg/kg groups, normalized peripheral clonal expansion was found to be among the lowest, especially among CD8+ T cells.

Patients with autoimmune disease history or receiving systemic immunosuppression were excluded from the trial. Peripheral blood for TCR sequencing was drawn from every dose cohort at baseline, at cycle 4 day 1 and at cycle 7 day 1. Samples came from an open-label, multicenter, first-in-human phase I dose-escalation trial of ivuxolimab. Adults with locally advanced or metastatic head and neck squamous cell, hepatocellular, melanoma or renal cell carcinoma were enrolled in the trial. Before TCR sequencing, CD4+ and CD8+ T cells were separately sorted from peripheral blood. The chain joins TRBV7-9 to TRBJ2-3, with no reliable assignment of the D segment. The source material was CD4+ or CD8+ T cells sorted from blood, sampled in a trial of the OX40 agonist ivuxolimab. This TCR derives from an adult with an advanced solid tumor such as melanoma, head and neck, liver or kidney cancer. The CDR3 loop reads CASSLDPIDLTDTQYF. Here is the DNA: TGTGCCAGCAGCTTAGATCCCATAGACCTCACAGATACGCAGTATTTT.